Below, 21 T cell receptor beta chains from the same sample are listed, as sequenced in a study of beta chain features in type 1 diabetes. Expressed TCRB transcripts got sequenced, as all isolated RNA was reverse transcribed. Some clones are missing from TCRdb's copy, which holds only in-frame ones; the method was immunoSEQ multiplex PCR. The sample has about 400,000 clones, over 10% seen once. The sample taken for sequencing was naive CD4+ T cells from blood. The receptors originated from a man between 18 and 29 years old in good health.

The genes are TRBV5-6 and TRBJ2-1, with D perhaps TRBD2 (6 bases). The germline CDR1 and CDR2 sequences are SGHDT and YYEEEE. Deletions cut 2 bases from V and 7 bases from J, with 13 bases between. The CDR3 spans 14 residues. The CDR3 loop reads CASSFGGAGNEQFF. As DNA, the CDR3 is TGTGCCAGCAGCTTTGGAGGGGCGGGAAATGAGCAGTTCTTC. Full variable domain (outside the CDR3, taken from reference TRBV5-6 and TRBJ2-1): DAGVTQSPTHLIKTRGQQVTLRCSPKSGHDTVSWYQQALGQGPQFIFQYYEEEERQRGNFPDRFSGHQFPNYSSELNVNALLLGDSALYLCASSFGGAGNEQFFGPGTRLTVL.

The J gene is TRBJ2-3, the V gene TRBV11-2, with unresolved D. Trimming pared 5 bases from V and 0 bases from J, leaving 6 bases between. Germline V gives CDR1 SGHAT, CDR2 FQNNGV. The CDR3 totals 13 residues. The CDR3 nucleotides read TGTGCCAGCAGCACCCAGAGCACAGATACGCAGTATTTT. It is translated as CASSTQSTDTQYF. Full variable domain (outside the CDR3, taken from reference TRBV11-2 and TRBJ2-3): EAGVAQSPRYKIIEKRQSVAFWCNPISGHATLYWYQQILGQGPKLLIQFQNNGVVDDSQLPKDRFSAERLKGVDSTLKIQPAKLEDSAVYLCASSTQSTDTQYFGPGTRLTVL.

This clone was seen more than once but under ten times. The chain joins TRBV7-9 to TRBJ1-6; perhaps TRBD1 as D (6 bases). This CDR3 is 14 amino acids long. Trimming pared 4 bases from V and 8 bases from J, leaving 12 bases between. Germline V lookup: CDR1 SEHNR, CDR2 FQNEAQ (reference sequence). Written as DNA, the CDR3 is TGTGCCAGCAGCTCGGACAGTCTCGATTCACCCCTCCACTTT. Translated, it gives CASSSDSLDSPLHF.

This clone was counted only a few times. The chain links TRBV19 to TRBJ2-6; no clear D. Per the germline V gene, CDR1 is LNHDA and CDR2 is SQIVND (reference sequence). The CDR3 totals 13 residues. V lost 3 bases and J lost 3, with 3 bases in between. CDR3 coding DNA: TGTGCCAGTAGTATCGGTGGGGCCAACGTCCTGACTTTC. Translating it yields CASSIGGANVLTF.

This clone was counted between two and nine times. The chain joins TRBV5-4 to TRBJ1-4; 8 positions agree with TRBD1. CDR3 length: 14 amino acids. V shed 4 bases and J 7 bases; nucleotides not matched to a gene: 6. From germline, CDR1 is SGHNT and CDR2 YYREEE (reference sequence). The CDR3 DNA follows: TGTGCCAGCAGCCGCCGGGACAGGCGTGAAAAACTGTTTTTT. Its protein product is CASSRRDRREKLFF.

This chain connects TRBV18 to TRBJ2-3; D is uncertain. Germline values: CDR1 KGHSH, CDR2 LQKENI. The V and J ends lost 3 bases and 3 bases respectively, with 7 bases between them. The CDR3 consists of 13 residues. CDR3 coding DNA: TGTGCCAGCTCACCTGGCAGGACAGATACGCAGTATTTT. Protein: CASSPGRTDTQYF.

The V gene is TRBV5-1, the J gene TRBJ2-3; 9 bases are shared with TRBD1. The trim removed 0 bases at V and 4 bases at J, leaving 3 bases unmatched. Germline CDR1 SGHRS, CDR2 YFSETQ. The CDR3 length is 15 residues. The CDR3: CASSLATGGPDTQYF. The CDR3 nucleotides read TGCGCCAGCAGCTTGGCAACAGGGGGCCCAGATACGCAGTATTTT. Looking up the rest from reference TRBV5-1 and TRBJ2-3 gives the full variable domain: KAGVTQTPRYLIKTRGQQVTLSCSPISGHRSVSWYQQTPGQGLQFLFEYFSETQRNKGNFPGRFSGRQFSNSRSEMNVSTLELGDSALYLCASSLATGGPDTQYFGPGTRLTVL.

This clone occurred once. J is TRBJ1-4 and V is TRBV5-1; D remains unclear. Germline CDR1 SGHRS, CDR2 YFSETQ. Trimming removed 0 bases from V and 7 bases from J, with 7 bases in between. This CDR3 contains 13 residues. DNA of the CDR3: TGCGCCAGCAGCTTGGTCCAGCGTGAAAAACTGTTTTTT. Translation: CASSLVQREKLFF.

The chain combines TRBV7-8 with TRBJ2-3, with 7 bases aligning to TRBD2. V lost 7 bases, J lost 0 bases, and 7 bases stayed unmatched. The CDR3 runs to 15 residues. CDR1 is SGHVS and CDR2 is FQNEAQ in the germline V gene. The CDR3: CASTTVSGSTDTQYF. CDR3 nucleotide sequence: TGTGCCAGCACCACAGTTAGCGGGAGCACAGATACGCAGTATTTT.

In this sample, this clone turned up a few times. The chain is built from TRBV4-3 and TRBJ1-5, with 7 bases aligning to TRBD1. The junction had 9 bases not matched to a gene; V was cut back by 2 bases and J by 5 bases. The germline V gene has CDR1 LGHNA and CDR2 YSLEER. This CDR3 spans 16 amino acids. For the CDR3, the DNA is TGCGCCAGCAGCCAACGAACCGACAGGGCTGATCAGCCCCAGCATTTT. Protein product: CASSQRTDRADQPQHF.

This clone appeared a few times. This chain connects TRBV7-6 to TRBJ2-1; TRBD2 matches at 10 bases. CDR3 length: 15 amino acids. Germline-derived CDR1 and CDR2 are SGHVS and FNYEAQ. The J segment lost 4 bases and the V segment lost 5 bases, leaving 5 bases of the junction unmatched. The CDR3 here is CASSIQLAGYNEQFF. The CDR3 nucleotides read TGTGCCAGCAGCATCCAACTAGCGGGATACAATGAGCAGTTCTTC.

This clone has a handful of counts. The V gene is TRBV7-2, the J gene TRBJ2-7, with D possibly TRBD2 on 5 matching bases. V lost 3 bases to trimming and J lost 3 bases, with 9 bases between them. Germline CDR1 SGHTA, CDR2 FQGNSA. The CDR3 is made up of 13 amino acids. CDR3 amino acids: CASSLTILYEQYF. CDR3 nucleotide sequence: TGTGCCAGCAGCTTGACTATTCTCTACGAGCAGTACTTC. Full variable domain (outside the CDR3, taken from reference TRBV7-2 and TRBJ2-7): GAGVSQSPSNKVTEKGKDVELRCDPISGHTALYWYRQSLGQGLEFLIYFQGNSAPDKSGLPSDRFSAERTGGSVSTLTIQRTQQEDSAVYLCASSLTILYEQYFGPGTRLTVT.

This clone has just a few counts. The chain employs TRBV19 and TRBJ2-3; possible D gene TRBD2, 6 bases. The CDR3 consists of 16 residues. Germline values: CDR1 LNHDA, CDR2 SQIVND (reference sequence). Trimming removed 4 bases at V and 5 bases at J, with 19 bases between. The CDR3 is CASSRRDVGSGDTQYF. DNA of the CDR3: TGTGCCAGTAGTAGACGGGACGTCGGGAGCGGAGATACGCAGTATTTT.

This clone was recorded a few times. The chain recombines TRBV4-1 with TRBJ1-4; possible D gene TRBD1, 6 bases. Per germline, CDR1 MGHRA and CDR2 YSYEKL. The CDR3 extends over 15 amino acids. The V and J ends lost 3 bases and 0 bases respectively, with 8 bases between them. The CDR3 DNA follows: TGCGCCAGCAGCCAGGACAGTGCAACTAATGAAAAACTGTTTTTT. Translation: CASSQDSATNEKLFF.

The genes are TRBV28 and TRBJ2-5; D perhaps matches TRBD1 (6 bases). Trimming stripped 3 bases from V and 5 bases from J, with 10 bases between. Germline lookup yields CDR1 MDHEN and CDR2 SYDVKM. This CDR3 contains 13 residues. The DNA of the CDR3 is TGTGCCAGCAGTTTCTACAGGGAGGAGACCCAGTACTTC. Protein sequence: CASSFYREETQYF.

The genes are TRBV6-5 and TRBJ2-5; 8 bases match TRBD2. CDR3 size: 13 residues. V was clipped by 7 bases and J by 5 bases; unmatched bases: 6. CDR1 MNHEY and CDR2 SVGAGI come from the germline V gene. The CDR3: CASTVAGLETQYF. The CDR3 nucleotides read TGTGCCAGCACCGTAGCGGGGTTGGAGACCCAGTACTTC.

The V gene is TRBV5-4, the J gene TRBJ2-5; D not certain. V was clipped by 4 bases and J by 2 bases, with 15 bases between them. CDR1 and CDR2 from the germline V gene are SGHNT and YYREEE (reference sequence). The CDR3 covers 15 residues. The CDR3 loop reads CASSPPRQSQETQYF. CDR3 bases: TGTGCCAGCAGCCCTCCCAGGCAGTCGCAAGAGACCCAGTACTTC.

This rearrangement joins TRBV9 to TRBJ2-7, with no clear D. V was cut by 0 bases and J by 2 bases, with 12 bases left in between. The germline gives CDR1 SGDLS, CDR2 YYNGEE. The CDR3 has 15 residues. The CDR3 here is CASSVGLGATYEQYF. The CDR3 DNA follows: TGTGCCAGCAGCGTAGGCCTAGGAGCGACCTACGAGCAGTACTTC.

V usage is TRBV28 and J usage is TRBJ1-1, with 7 bases identical to TRBD1. The V segment lost 8 bases and the J segment 8 bases; nucleotides outside the gene matches: 17. Germline V gene data show CDR1 as MDHEN and CDR2 as SYDVKM. This CDR3 region has 15 residues. This CDR3 is CASGPVGTAKQEAFF. CDR3 nucleotides: TGTGCCAGCGGGCCTGTGGGGACAGCCAAACAAGAAGCTTTCTTT.

Only a few counts were recorded for this clone. The chain has TRBV7-9 and TRBJ1-4; 10 positions match TRBD1. The V segment lost 6 bases and the J segment 6 bases; nucleotides outside the gene matches: 4. This CDR3 has 14 amino acids. Germline V gene data show CDR1 as SEHNR and CDR2 as FQNEAQ (reference sequence). CDR3 nucleotides: TGTGCCAGCAGGGCCGGGACAGGGGATGAAAAACTGTTTTTT. Translated, it gives CASRAGTGDEKLFF.

The V gene is TRBV7-2, the J gene TRBJ2-2; tentatively, D is TRBD2 (5 bases). V lost 3 bases to trimming and J lost 0 bases, with 17 bases between them. This CDR3 comprises 18 residues. Germline V gene lookup returns CDR1 SGHTA and CDR2 FQGNSA. Here the CDR3 DNA reads TGTGCCAGCAGCTTCAGAGTGAGACCGGGGACGAACACCGGGGAGCTGTTTTTT. Residues: CASSFRVRPGTNTGELFF.